This is a list of T cell receptor beta chains from one sample in a study of CD8 T cells in ankylosing spondylitis. In TCRdb, the 5' RACE reads were re-called with MiXCR into one record per CDR3 protein. Among 700,000 or so distinct CDR3 sequences listed, roughly 20% were seen once. Sequencing was carried out using blood, either unsorted or a sorted T cell fraction (not recorded which). Receptors originate from a male donor with ankylosing spondylitis. Both conserved end residues are part of each CDR3. Each record gives: clone size, V gene, J gene, D gene, CDR3 protein, CDR3 DNA. The D gene is left open where the match is weak. Not every row has a clone size; where given, it reads once, few, many or a size class.

size: NA
V: TRBV6-1
J: TRBJ1-5
D: TRBD1
CDR3: CASKMDRGRGNQPQHF
DNA: TGTGCCAGCAAAATGGACAGGGGCCGGGGGAATCAGCCCCAGCATTTT

size: NA
V: TRBV7-9
J: TRBJ2-1
D: NA
CDR3: CASSRGDWTFF
DNA: TGTGCCAGCAGCCGCGGGGACTGGACGTTCTTC

size: NA
V: TRBV20-1
J: TRBJ2-5
D: NA
CDR3: CSVQTHGYQETKYF
DNA: TGCAGTGTCCAGACACACGGTTACCAAGAGACCAAGTACTTC

size: few
V: TRBV29-1
J: TRBJ2-7
D: NA
CDR3: CSVADSAYEQYF
DNA: TGCAGCGTTGCGGACAGCGCCTACGAGCAGTACTTC

size: many
V: TRBV20-1
J: TRBJ2-2
D: NA
CDR3: CSARDPGRGTSNAGELFF
DNA: TGCAGTGCTAGAGATCCGGGGCGGGGTACCTCGAACGCCGGGGAGCTGTTTTTT

size: NA
V: TRBV11-1
J: TRBJ1-5
D: NA
CDR3: CASSLKVGDPLRRSNQPQHF
DNA: TGTGCCAGCAGCTTAAAGGTCGGGGACCCCCTCAGGCGGAGCAATCAGCCCCAGCATTTT

size: NA
V: TRBV11-2
J: TRBJ2-3
D: NA
CDR3: CASSPALGTDTQYF
DNA: TGTGCCAGCAGTCCAGCCCTGGGCACAGATACGCAGTATTTT

size: few
V: TRBV7-2
J: TRBJ1-6
D: NA
CDR3: CASSLSQGKSPLHF
DNA: TGTGCCAGCAGCTTATCGCAGGGGAAATCACCCCTCCACTTT

size: few
V: TRBV4-1
J: TRBJ2-1
D: TRBD1
CDR3: CASSQRQGAYNEQFF
DNA: TGCGCCAGCAGCCAGAGACAGGGGGCGTACAATGAGCAGTTCTTC

size: NA
V: TRBV3-1
J: TRBJ2-2
D: NA
CDR3: CASSQAGGGGELFF
DNA: TGTGCCAGCAGCCAGGCTGGGGGAGGCGGGGAGCTGTTTTTT

size: few
V: TRBV28
J: TRBJ1-5
D: NA
CDR3: CASSFLDSQPQHF
DNA: TGTGCCAGCAGTTTCCTAGACAGCCAGCCCCAGCATTTT

size: NA
V: TRBV20-1
J: TRBJ2-2
D: TRBD2
CDR3: CSAMTPGLAGGLDGELFF
DNA: TGCAGTGCTATGACTCCGGGACTAGCGGGGGGGCTGGACGGGGAGCTGTTTTTT

size: many
V: TRBV4-3
J: TRBJ2-1
D: TRBD2
CDR3: CASSQVLADNNEQFF
DNA: TGCGCCAGCAGCCAAGTTCTAGCGGATAACAATGAGCAGTTCTTC

size: NA
V: TRBV20-1
J: TRBJ2-7
D: TRBD2
CDR3: CSAFTRRTSYEQYF
DNA: TGCAGTGCTTTCACCCGTAGGACTAGTTACGAGCAGTACTTC

size: NA
V: TRBV7-3
J: TRBJ2-1
D: NA
CDR3: CASSLDGSDNEQFF
DNA: TGTGCCAGCAGCTTAGATGGCTCAGATAATGAGCAGTTCTTC

size: few
V: TRBV4-2
J: TRBJ2-3
D: TRBD2
CDR3: CASSQGSLAGESDTQYF
DNA: TGTGCCAGCAGCCAAGGCAGTTTGGCGGGAGAATCAGATACGCAGTATTTT

size: NA
V: TRBV6-5
J: TRBJ1-6
D: NA
CDR3: CASSYFVGGVGSPLHF
DNA: TGTGCCAGCAGTTACTTCGTAGGAGGGGTAGGTTCACCCCTCCACTTT

size: NA
V: TRBV7-9
J: TRBJ2-5
D: TRBD1
CDR3: CASSRDRGHETQYF
DNA: TGTGCCAGCAGCAGGGACAGGGGGCACGAGACCCAGTACTTC

size: few
V: TRBV6-1
J: TRBJ2-7
D: TRBD1
CDR3: CASLRDRAFYEQYF
DNA: TGTGCCAGCCTCCGGGACAGGGCTTTCTACGAGCAGTACTTC

size: few
V: TRBV7-9
J: TRBJ1-1
D: NA
CDR3: CASSLGRGDEAFF
DNA: TGTGCCAGCAGCTTAGGGCGAGGGGATGAAGCTTTCTTT

size: NA
V: TRBV5-1
J: TRBJ2-1
D: NA
CDR3: CASSFPDSIYNEQFF
DNA: TGCGCCAGCAGCTTTCCGGACTCTATCTACAATGAGCAGTTCTTC

size: NA
V: TRBV9
J: TRBJ2-7
D: TRBD1
CDR3: CASSIQDRGHEQYF
DNA: TGTGCCAGCAGCATACAGGACAGGGGCCACGAGCAGTACTTC

size: few
V: TRBV4-2
J: TRBJ2-1
D: NA
CDR3: CASSPGPSGDNEQFF
DNA: TGTGCCAGCAGCCCGGGGCCCTCCGGGGACAATGAGCAGTTCTTC

size: NA
V: TRBV3-1
J: TRBJ2-1
D: TRBD2
CDR3: CASSRSGGALDEQFF
DNA: TGTGCCAGCAGCCGAAGCGGGGGGGCCTTGGATGAGCAGTTCTTC

size: NA
V: TRBV12-3/TRBV12-4
J: TRBJ2-7
D: NA
CDR3: CASSLKSGRGGHEQYF
DNA: TGTGCCAGCAGTTTAAAGTCCGGCAGGGGAGGCCACGAGCAGTACTTC

size: few
V: TRBV20-1
J: TRBJ1-5
D: NA
CDR3: CSVRDPYSNQPQHF
DNA: TGCAGTGTGAGGGATCCCTATAGCAATCAGCCCCAGCATTTT

size: few
V: TRBV25-1
J: TRBJ1-4
D: NA
CDR3: CASSEYAGATNEKLFF
DNA: TGTGCCAGCAGTGAATACGCGGGGGCGACTAATGAAAAACTGTTTTTT

size: NA
V: TRBV6-1
J: TRBJ2-7
D: NA
CDR3: CASSPPQGGRYEQYF
DNA: TGTGCCAGCAGCCCCCCCCAGGGGGGGCGCTACGAGCAGTACTTC

size: NA
V: TRBV4-3
J: TRBJ2-2
D: TRBD1
CDR3: CASSQDYRGLNTGELFF
DNA: TGCGCCAGCAGCCAAGATTACAGGGGGCTGAACACCGGGGAGCTGTTTTTT

size: NA
V: TRBV6-6
J: TRBJ1-2
D: NA
CDR3: CASNAGPGYGYTF
DNA: TGTGCCAGCAACGCGGGACCGGGTTATGGCTACACCTTC

size: few
V: TRBV5-5
J: TRBJ1-1
D: TRBD1
CDR3: CASNRGPNTEAFF
DNA: TGTGCCAGTAATAGGGGGCCGAACACTGAAGCTTTCTTT

size: NA
V: TRBV6-2/TRBV6-3
J: TRBJ2-5
D: NA
CDR3: CASSYSGVASQYF
DNA: TGTGCCAGCAGTTACAGCGGAGTGGCGTCCCAGTACTTC

size: NA
V: TRBV7-2
J: TRBJ1-2
D: NA
CDR3: CASSLEPDFLGYTF
DNA: TGTGCCAGCAGCTTAGAGCCGGACTTTCTGGGCTACACCTTC

size: few
V: TRBV9
J: TRBJ2-3
D: TRBD2
CDR3: CASSELAGAVDTQYF
DNA: TGTGCCAGCAGCGAACTAGCGGGAGCGGTAGATACGCAGTATTTT

size: few
V: TRBV6-5
J: TRBJ2-7
D: TRBD2
CDR3: CASSYGLGRAGTEQYF
DNA: TGTGCCAGCAGTTACGGTTTGGGGAGGGCGGGGACCGAGCAGTACTTC

size: few
V: TRBV19
J: TRBJ2-6
D: NA
CDR3: CASSLGQSLSGANVLTF
DNA: TGTGCCAGTAGTCTTGGACAGAGCCTCTCTGGGGCCAACGTCCTGACTTTC

size: NA
V: TRBV7-6
J: TRBJ1-5
D: NA
CDR3: CASSPGGLSNQPQHF
DNA: TGTGCCAGCAGCCCGGGGGGGCTTAGCAATCAGCCCCAGCATTTT

size: NA
V: TRBV2
J: TRBJ2-1
D: TRBD2
CDR3: CASSGPRDGGGSYNEQFF
DNA: TGTGCCAGCAGTGGGCCCCGAGACGGCGGGGGCTCCTACAATGAGCAGTTCTTC

size: NA
V: TRBV3-1
J: TRBJ1-1
D: NA
CDR3: CASSQGLPTEAFF
DNA: TGTGCCAGCAGCCAAGGCCTACCGACTGAAGCTTTCTTT

size: NA
V: TRBV6-1
J: TRBJ1-6
D: NA
CDR3: CASRIAGQGHLYNSPLHF
DNA: TGTGCCAGCAGGATTGCGGGACAAGGCCACCTTTATAATTCACCCCTCCACTTT

size: few
V: TRBV7-8
J: TRBJ2-5
D: TRBD1
CDR3: CASSLGGTVGQETQYF
DNA: TGTGCCAGCAGCTTAGGAGGGACAGTTGGACAAGAGACCCAGTACTTC